A selection of T cell receptor beta chains follows, all from one sample in a study of blood T cell repertoires in COVID-19. Generated by immunoSEQ multiplex PCR, the TCRdb table keeps only in-frame clones and is missing some. The data hold some 48,000 clones, with roughly nine tenths observed a single time. The material sequenced was peripheral blood. Receptors originate from a woman of 80 years or more with acute or convalescent COVID-19. CDR3s include the opening cysteine and the closing phenylalanine or tryptophan. A D gene is named only where the DNA matches it firmly.

length	D	V	J	CDR3
14	NA	TRBV6-6	TRBJ2-5	CASSYGQGGETQYF
17	NA	TRBV6-6	TRBJ1-5	CASSPTPQGHSNQPQHF
14	NA	TRBV6-5	TRBJ1-5	CASRSRGRGQPQHF
14	NA	TRBV3-1/TRBV3-2	TRBJ1-1	CASSPRRGNTEAFF
16	TRBD1	TRBV14	TRBJ2-3	CASSPLWGQGTDTQYF
14	NA	TRBV19	TRBJ1-3	CASSPGLSGNTIYF
15	TRBD2	TRBV28	TRBJ2-3	CASGSSGGFTDTQYF
15	NA	TRBV15	TRBJ2-5	CATSREFGEQETQYF
11	NA	TRBV25-1	TRBJ1-3	CACASGNTIYF
14	TRBD1	TRBV19	TRBJ1-6	CASSTQGGRSPLHF
15	NA	TRBV5-4	TRBJ2-2	CASSSGARNTGELFF
16	TRBD1	TRBV30	TRBJ1-3	CAWSRFTGGSGNTIYF
15	TRBD1	TRBV25-1	TRBJ1-1	CASSELDRGDTEAFF
14	NA	TRBV7-6	TRBJ1-2	CASSLVGDAYGYTF
12	NA	TRBV7-2	TRBJ2-7	CASSLQGYEQYF
11	TRBD1	TRBV20-1	TRBJ1-1	CSARTGVEAFF
15	NA	TRBV3-1/TRBV3-2	TRBJ2-4	CASSPTILAKNIQYF
16	NA	TRBV18	TRBJ2-5	CASSPTTGRGQETQYF
15	NA	TRBV6-1	TRBJ2-4	CASSESRDSINIQYF
14	NA	TRBV21-1	TRBJ1-1	CASSPRGVGTEAFF
14	NA	TRBV5-4	TRBJ1-1	CASTLGGRDTEAFF
14	TRBD2	TRBV5-1	TRBJ2-1	CASQLGRGYNEQFF
14	TRBD1	TRBV3-1/TRBV3-2	TRBJ1-2	CASSPGTGRNGYTF
16	NA	TRBV5-5	TRBJ1-6	CASSPVLSLRNSPLHF
12	TRBD1	TRBV2	TRBJ2-7	CASSGIDRERYF
13	NA	TRBV2	TRBJ2-3	CASSGTSTDTQYF
13	NA	TRBV10-3	TRBJ1-6	CAISEGGSSPLHF
14	TRBD1	TRBV5-1	TRBJ1-1	CASRVTGGDTEAFF
15	NA	TRBV5-1	TRBJ1-5	CASSPGGDSNQPQHF
13	NA	TRBV5-1	TRBJ1-4	CASSSGANEKLFF
13	NA	TRBV2	TRBJ2-3	CASTTVSTDTQYF
17	NA	TRBV3-1/TRBV3-2	TRBJ1-2	CASSQDLGLGQGYGYTF
15	NA	TRBV15	TRBJ1-1	CATRPSPQGNTEAFF
15	TRBD1	TRBV18	TRBJ1-2	CASSPSGQGNYGYTF
12	NA	TRBV6-5	TRBJ1-3	CASGGVGNTIYF
14	NA	TRBV19	TRBJ2-2	CASSIVSVTGELFF
18	TRBD1	TRBV11-3	TRBJ2-1	CASSLLRGQGSSYNEQFF
18	NA	TRBV15	TRBJ2-3	CATSRETFRGFSTDTQYF
15	NA	TRBV5-1	TRBJ1-4	CASSLLTSGAEKLFF
15	TRBD1	TRBV5-8	TRBJ2-3	CASSNRTGAADTQYF
15	TRBD2	TRBV5-1	TRBJ2-5	CASSFPSGPQETQYF
14	NA	TRBV4-1	TRBJ1-5	CASSQVRGGQPQHF
12	NA	TRBV3-1/TRBV3-2	TRBJ1-2	CASSREGGGYTF
13	NA	TRBV29-1	TRBJ2-3	CSVTDPAGDTQYF
14	NA	TRBV18	TRBJ1-3	CASSPTGFRNTIYF
15	TRBD2	TRBV4-1	TRBJ2-7	CASSHGTSGDYEQYF
16	TRBD1	TRBV4-1	TRBJ1-2	CASSQEGGQGFYGYTF
15	NA	TRBV28	TRBJ1-1	CASSLPGRGNTEAFF
15	NA	TRBV3-1/TRBV3-2	TRBJ1-1	CASSQEAALNTEAFF
15	TRBD1	TRBV14	TRBJ2-7	CASSQTIDRDYEQYF
14	TRBD2	TRBV2	TRBJ2-1	CASKLAGGYNEQFF
14	TRBD1	TRBV2	TRBJ1-5	CASSDVRGAQPQHF
12	NA	TRBV5-4	TRBJ2-2	CASSFDTGELFF
13	TRBD1	TRBV7-8	TRBJ2-7	CASSIGTGREQYF
13	NA	TRBV30	TRBJ1-2	CAQRGGFAYGYTF
12	NA	TRBV12-3/TRBV12-4	TRBJ1-2	CASSFVPYGYTF
12	NA	TRBV29-1	TRBJ1-3	CSVTTDGNTIYF
14	TRBD1	TRBV6-5	TRBJ1-6	CASRPGQGNSPLHF